The 29 T cell receptor beta chains reported below all come from one sample, sequenced in a study of shared clonotypes between healthy human individuals. Sequencing used immunoSEQ multiplex PCR; TCRdb keeps in-frame clones, though not all of them. This sample has approximately 2,300,000 clones, with 85% to 95% found just once. Sequencing was performed on naive CD4+ T cells from PBMCs. Described subset: CD45RA+ positively selected. The receptors stem from a man between 18 and 29 years old in good health. Some clones in this sample may be carry-over from other donors' samples.

This clone was counted a single time. The CDR3 bases are TGTGCCAGCAGAGATCCCGTCGTCTATGGCTACACCTTC. Translation: CASRDPVVYGYTF. This chain joins TRBV6-5 and TRBJ1-2; no firm D call. This CDR3 is built from 13 residues. The germline CDR1 and CDR2 sequences are MNHEY and SVGAGI. The germline V and J ends were trimmed by 6 bases and 4 bases, with 12 bases remaining between them.

The chain's CDR3 is CASSFVGQGYGYTF. As DNA, the CDR3 is TGTGCCAGCAGTTTTGTTGGACAGGGTTATGGCTACACCTTC. The V gene is TRBV28, the J gene TRBJ1-2; 8 bases agree with TRBD1. Germline values: CDR1 MDHEN, CDR2 SYDVKM. The CDR3 runs to 14 residues. Trimming at V came to 3 bases and at J to 5 bases, leaving 5 bases not matched to a gene.

The rearrangement joins TRBV30 to TRBJ2-7; 9 positions match TRBD1. The CDR3 totals 12 residues. Trimming cost V 8 bases and J 6 bases; bases outside gene matches: 8. In germline, CDR1 is GTSNPN, CDR2 SVGIG (reference sequence). The CDR3 protein is CARTTGGGEQYF. Written as DNA, the CDR3 is TGTGCCAGAACAACAGGGGGCGGCGAGCAGTACTTC.

About this clone itself: Other DNA sequences in the sample encode the same CDR3. The V and J genes are TRBV5-1 and TRBJ1-1; the D is unclear. The germline V gene has CDR1 SGHRS and CDR2 YFSETQ. V shed 4 bases and J shed 1 base, with 11 bases lying between them. There are 14 residues in the CDR3. The CDR3 loop reads CASSLGGPNTEAFF. The CDR3 coding sequence is TGCGCCAGCAGCCTGGGTGGGCCGAACACTGAAGCTTTCTTT.

The gene calls are TRBV29-1 and TRBJ2-7; possibly TRBD1 or TRBD2 for D (6 bases each). The CDR3 runs 14 residues. The V and J ends lost 6 bases and 9 bases respectively, with 24 bases between them. Per germline, CDR1 SQVTM and CDR2 ANQGSEA. The CDR3 loop is CSVRGAGTLVGQYF. The CDR3 nucleotides are TGCAGCGTGAGGGGGGCGGGGACCCTTGTAGGGCAGTACTTC.

The V call is TRBV5-1, the J call TRBJ2-3; D tentatively reads TRBD1 or TRBD2 (5 bases each). V dropped 1 base and J dropped 2 bases, with 14 bases sitting between them. The CDR3 is 16 amino acids. Germline V gene sequence: CDR1 SGHRS, CDR2 YFSETQ. Written as DNA, the CDR3 is TGCGCCAGCAGCTTGAGTGTCTTGGGGGACACAGATACGCAGTATTTT. Protein sequence: CASSLSVLGDTDTQYF.

This sequence joins TRBV13 and TRBJ2-5; D may be TRBD2 (7 bases). Looked up from germline, CDR1 is PRHDT and CDR2 is FYEKMQ (reference sequence). Trimming stripped 3 bases from V and 3 bases from J, with 20 bases between. The CDR3 is 17 amino acids. DNA of the CDR3: TGTGCCAGCAGCTTTAAGGGGGGGCCCGCCGGGGAAGAGACCCAGTACTTC. It yields the protein CASSFKGGPAGEETQYF.

The rearrangement links TRBV19 to TRBJ2-5, with TRBD1 identical over 11 bases. CDR1 and CDR2 (germline): LNHDA, SQIVND (reference sequence). V shed 10 bases, J shed 1 base, and the junction held 8 bases outside the gene matches. The CDR3 loop spans 15 amino acids. The CDR3 sequence is CATKAGTGGQETQYF. The CDR3 DNA follows: TGTGCCACTAAAGCCGGGACAGGGGGCCAAGAGACCCAGTACTTC.

The gene calls are TRBV28 and TRBJ2-6, with D perhaps TRBD1 (5 bases). This CDR3 has 15 amino acids. V dropped 6 bases and J dropped 3 bases, with 12 bases sitting between them. Germline assignment: CDR1 MDHEN and CDR2 SYDVKM. CDR3 in DNA: TGTGCCAGCAGCTTCAGGGTTCTTGGGGCCAACGTCCTGACTTTC. Translated, it gives CASSFRVLGANVLTF.

The rearrangement joins TRBV7-9 to TRBJ1-4; TRBD1 matches at 8 bases. This CDR3 region has 14 residues. Germline lookup yields CDR1 SEHNR and CDR2 FQNEAQ (reference sequence). The junction had 1 base not matched to a gene; V was cut back by 4 bases and J by 3 bases. The CDR3 DNA reads as TGTGCCAGCAGCTCCAGGGGGCCTAATGAAAAACTGTTTTTT. Encoded protein: CASSSRGPNEKLFF.

The chain uses TRBV27 and TRBJ1-1; 10 bases fit TRBD1. The germline V gene has CDR1 MNHEY and CDR2 SMNVEV (reference sequence). There are 15 residues in the CDR3. The trim removed 5 bases at V and 5 bases at J, leaving 8 bases unmatched. CDR3 in amino acids: CASSPKTGGRTEAFF. Written as DNA, the CDR3 is TGTGCCAGCAGTCCGAAGACAGGGGGCAGAACTGAAGCTTTCTTT.

This sequence joins TRBV7-2 and TRBJ2-5, with 11 positions matching TRBD2. The length of the CDR3 is 17 residues. Germline V gene lookup returns CDR1 SGHTA and CDR2 FQGNSA. J gave up 9 bases and V 5 bases, and 17 bases lay outside the gene matches. CDR3 region: CASSPRASGLAAQAQYF. In nucleotides, the CDR3 is TGTGCCAGCAGCCCACGCGCCTCGGGACTAGCGGCCCAGGCCCAGTACTTC.

This chain uses TRBV7-3 with TRBJ2-1; TRBD1 matches 10 bases. Trimming cost V 0 bases and J 6 bases; bases outside gene matches: 11. CDR3 size: 18 residues. Germline V gene lookup returns CDR1 SGHTA and CDR2 FQGTGA. CDR3 bases: TGTGCCAGCAGCTTAACGCGGTTCGCGACAGGGGGCCCCAATGAGCAGTTCTTC. As protein: CASSLTRFATGGPNEQFF.

The V and J genes are TRBV28 and TRBJ2-3; 7 nucleotides match TRBD2. J gave up 3 bases and V 8 bases, and 8 bases lay outside the gene matches. Germline V gene sequence: CDR1 MDHEN, CDR2 SYDVKM. This CDR3 has 14 residues. CDR3 sequence: CASPGEGGTDTQYF. CDR3 coding DNA: TGTGCCAGCCCGGGGGAGGGCGGGACAGATACGCAGTATTTT.

The chain is built from TRBV27 and TRBJ2-7; D unclear. This CDR3 region has 15 residues. Trimming removed 8 bases at V and 4 bases at J, with 21 bases between. Germline V lookup: CDR1 MNHEY, CDR2 SMNVEV (reference sequence). CDR3 coding DNA: TGTGCCAGCTACCCGACGGCCAGGCCATCATACGAGCAGTACTTC. Translated: CASYPTARPSYEQYF.

V and J are TRBV29-1 and TRBJ2-7; 15 bases align to TRBD2. Germline assignment: CDR1 SQVTM and CDR2 ANQGSEA. Unmatched junction bases numbered 13, after V lost 6 bases and J lost 7 bases. The CDR3 has 16 residues. The CDR3 is CSVGGLAGGRSVEQYF. CDR3 DNA sequence: TGCAGCGTGGGGGGACTAGCGGGAGGACGGTCTGTGGAGCAGTACTTC.

V usage is TRBV10-3 and J usage is TRBJ2-1; D gene uncertain. The V gene lost 4 bases and the J gene lost 9 bases, with 19 bases spanning the gap. CDR1 ENHRY and CDR2 SYGVKD come from the germline V gene. The CDR3 is 15 amino acids. This chain's CDR3 is CAISGAPSEESEQFF. As DNA, the CDR3 is TGTGCCATCAGTGGGGCGCCCTCCGAAGAGAGTGAGCAGTTCTTC.

The chain is built from TRBV5-1 and TRBJ1-2; no clear D. Germline lookup yields CDR1 SGHRS and CDR2 YFSETQ. Trimming removed 0 bases at V and 3 bases at J, with 12 bases between. The CDR3 has 15 residues. CDR3 amino acids: CASSLGTGRHYGYTF. The CDR3 DNA reads TGCGCCAGCAGCTTGGGTACCGGCAGACACTATGGCTACACCTTC.

This clone showed up just a few times. V is TRBV19 and J is TRBJ2-1, with TRBD2 identical over 8 bases. The CDR3 length is 14 residues. Germline values: CDR1 LNHDA, CDR2 SQIVND (reference sequence). V was pared by 3 bases and J by 12 bases, with 10 bases of the junction left unmatched. The CDR3 here is CASSMQRENFWQFF. The CDR3 nucleotides are TGTGCCAGTAGTATGCAGCGGGAGAATTTTTGGCAGTTCTTC.

The gene calls are TRBV9 and TRBJ2-5; the D gene could be TRBD1 or TRBD2 (5 bases each). V lost 4 bases to trimming and J lost 3 bases, with 13 bases between them. Germline V gene data show CDR1 as SGDLS and CDR2 as YYNGEE. CDR3 size: 14 residues. CDR3 loop: CASSFQGDEETQYF. CDR3 in DNA: TGTGCCAGCAGCTTTCAGGGAGATGAAGAGACCCAGTACTTC.

For this clone: Other DNA sequences in the same sample also yield this CDR3. The rearrangement joins TRBV5-6 to TRBJ2-1, with 11 bases fitting TRBD2. Looked up from germline, CDR1 is SGHDT and CDR2 is YYEEEE. V was pared by 4 bases and J by 4 bases, with 4 bases of the junction left unmatched. The CDR3 length is 15 residues. This chain's CDR3 is CASSLRTSGYNEQFF. The DNA of the CDR3 is TGTGCCAGCAGCCTACGGACTAGCGGGTACAATGAGCAGTTCTTC.

This clone was recorded only once. The V gene is TRBV28, the J gene TRBJ1-1, with 9 bases aligning to TRBD1. The J segment lost 3 bases and the V segment lost 6 bases, leaving 14 bases of the junction unmatched. CDR3 length: 17 amino acids. Per germline, CDR1 MDHEN and CDR2 SYDVKM. CDR3 protein: CASSPMGQGPLDTEAFF. The CDR3 DNA reads TGTGCCAGCAGCCCCATGGGACAGGGACCTTTGGACACTGAAGCTTTCTTT.

V usage is TRBV5-1 and J usage is TRBJ1-2, with 9 bases lining up with TRBD1. This CDR3 has 16 amino acids. Per the germline V gene, CDR1 is SGHRS and CDR2 is YFSETQ. V shed 3 bases, J shed 4 bases, and the junction held 10 bases outside the gene matches. In DNA, the CDR3 is TGCGCCAGCAGCTCGGGGGACAGGGATTTCGGCTATGGCTACACCTTC. The encoded protein is CASSSGDRDFGYGYTF.

The chain couples TRBV7-8 to TRBJ1-2; the D gene is possibly TRBD1 (5 bases). The germline V gene has CDR1 SGHVS and CDR2 FQNEAQ. The CDR3 length is 15 residues. V was pared by 5 bases and J by 4 bases, with 17 bases between. CDR3 nucleotides: TGTGCCAGCAGCGAAACCCAGGGTGTAGGCTATGGCTACACCTTC. Its protein product is CASSETQGVGYGYTF.

The chain links TRBV7-9 to TRBJ2-5, with 12 nucleotides matching TRBD1. The CDR3 is made up of 16 amino acids. With 5 bases clipped from V and 2 bases from J, the junction kept 6 bases outside the gene matches. CDR1 and CDR2 (germline): SEHNR, FQNEAQ (reference sequence). Written as DNA, the CDR3 is TGTGCCAGCAGCCCGGGACAGGGGGCGATTCAAGAGACCCAGTACTTC. Translation gives CASSPGQGAIQETQYF.

A remark on this clone: Other nucleotide sequences in the sample specify the same CDR3. The chain carries TRBV18 and TRBJ2-1; D may be TRBD1 (6 bases). The V end was cut by 3 bases, the J end by 1 base, with 10 bases between. In germline, CDR1 is KGHSH, CDR2 LQKENI. This CDR3 is built from 15 residues. CDR3 DNA: TGTGCCAGCTCACCTTTGGGGGCTTCCTACAATGAGCAGTTCTTC. Its translation: CASSPLGASYNEQFF.

The rearrangement joins TRBV29-1 to TRBJ2-1, with 11 bases that match TRBD2. Germline V gene sequence: CDR1 SQVTM, CDR2 ANQGSEA. With V trimmed by 6 bases and J by 3 bases, 10 bases remained unmatched. CDR3 length: 16 amino acids. CDR3 amino acids: CSVKGLADDFYNEQFF. Here the CDR3 DNA reads TGCAGCGTGAAGGGACTAGCGGACGATTTCTACAATGAGCAGTTCTTC.

The genes are TRBV7-2 and TRBJ2-1; the match to TRBD1 covers 9 bases. The CDR3 spans 16 residues. The germline gives CDR1 SGHTA, CDR2 FQGNSA. With 8 bases clipped from V and 2 bases from J, the junction kept 10 bases outside the gene matches. Here the CDR3 reads CASASGQGMTYNEQFF. CDR3 sequence (DNA): TGTGCCAGCGCCTCCGGACAGGGGATGACCTACAATGAGCAGTTCTTC.

V is TRBV28 and J is TRBJ1-5, with D unclear. V was cut by 4 bases and J by 4 bases, with 14 bases left in between. The CDR3 length is 15 residues. Germline V CDR1 and CDR2: MDHEN, SYDVKM. For the CDR3, the DNA is TGTGCCAGCAGTTCGGGGTCCGTTGGAAATCAGCCCCAGCATTTT. This translates into CASSSGSVGNQPQHF.